This entry lists 30 T cell receptor beta chains sequenced from one sample in a study of blood T cells in healthy people across ages. The use of a sample-barcoded 5' primer and a J-beta primer mix characterized a second PCR of roughly 7 to 11 cycles. MiXCR, run by TCRdb on the 5' RACE reads, gives a single entry per CDR3 protein. Of 750,000 or so distinct CDR3 sequences detected, more than 20% appear once; the ten largest clones hold under 10%. Another study also made use of these data, one on T cells of mothers and their children.

Source material: blood. These receptor sequences come from a boy between 5 and 17 years old in good health.

This chain uses TRBV3-1 with TRBJ2-1; maybe TRBD2 (6 bases). Trimming removed 0 bases at V and 4 bases at J, with 13 bases between. CDR3 size: 16 residues. Germline CDR1 is LGHDT and CDR2 is YNNKEL (reference sequence). The CDR3 coding sequence is TGTGCCAGCAGCCAAGAATTGGGGACTTCATACAATGAGCAGTTCTTC. It translates to CASSQELGTSYNEQFF.

V usage is TRBV11-2 and J usage is TRBJ2-7, with D maybe TRBD1 (8 bases). The V gene's germline CDR1 is SGHAT and CDR2 FQNNGV. The CDR3 runs 14 residues. Deletions cut 1 base from V and 6 bases from J, with 13 bases between. CDR3 nucleotide sequence: TGTGCCAGCAGCTTAGCGGACAGGGAGGGCGAGCAGTACTTC. Protein sequence: CASSLADREGEQYF. Filled out from reference TRBV11-2 and TRBJ2-7, the complete variable domain reads EAGVAQSPRYKIIEKRQSVAFWCNPISGHATLYWYQQILGQGPKLLIQFQNNGVVDDSQLPKDRFSAERLKGVDSTLKIQPAKLEDSAVYLCASSLADREGEQYFGPGTRLTVT.

This sequence joins TRBV28 and TRBJ2-2; 15 positions match TRBD2. The CDR3 totals 18 residues. The germline gives CDR1 MDHEN, CDR2 SYDVKM. After removal of 6 bases from V and 0 bases from J, the junction contained 5 bases not matched to a gene. The CDR3 DNA follows: TGTGCCAGCAGGGGGACTAGCGGGAGGATAGCGAACACCGGGGAGCTGTTTTTT. Translated, it gives CASRGTSGRIANTGELFF.

This clonotype was detected a few times. The chain has TRBV20-1 and TRBJ2-5; 8 nucleotides line up with TRBD1. The DNA end is a closer match to TRBJ2-7, so the J assignment may be wrong. CDR3 length: 12 amino acids. Germline CDR1 DFQATT, CDR2 SNEGSKA (reference sequence). As DNA, the CDR3 is TGCAGTGCTAGGGACAGGGACGACGAGCAGTACTTC. It yields the protein CSARDRDDEQYF.

V gene TRBV20-1 combines with J gene TRBJ2-7; tentatively, D is TRBD1 or TRBD2 (5 bases each). Germline loops: CDR1 DFQATT, CDR2 SNEGSKA (reference sequence). V lost 6 bases to trimming and J lost 5 bases, with 26 bases between them. This CDR3 has 16 residues. For the CDR3, the DNA is TGCAGTGCAATACACCCGGGACCAGCTTACTTCGACGAGCAGTACTTC. Protein sequence: CSAIHPGPAYFDEQYF.

This chain connects TRBV20-1 to TRBJ2-5; 8 positions match TRBD1. The DNA end lines up better with TRBJ2-7; the J call may be wrong. This CDR3 is 14 amino acids long. In germline, CDR1 is DFQATT, CDR2 SNEGSKA (reference sequence). Written as DNA, the CDR3 is TGCAGTGCTAGAGATACGGGACAGGCCTACGAGCAGTACTTC. Its translation: CSARDTGQAYEQYF.

This clonotype was counted only a few times. This chain links TRBV7-3 with TRBJ2-5, with D perhaps TRBD1 or TRBD2 (5 bases each). TRBJ2-1 matches the DNA end more closely, so the J call is doubtful. CDR1 SGHTA and CDR2 FQGTGA come from the germline V gene. This CDR3 is built from 12 residues. Here the CDR3 reads CASSEGTNEQFF. The DNA for the CDR3 is TGTGCCAGCAGCGAAGGGACCAATGAGCAGTTCTTC.

CDR3 bases: TGTGCCACCAGCCCAGCAGGGTTGGTCACCATATATTTT. This translates into CATSPAGLVTIYF. The rearrangement joins TRBV10-3 to TRBJ1-3, with D perhaps matching TRBD1 (5 bases). CDR1 ENHRY and CDR2 SYGVKD come from the germline V gene. Trimming cost V 10 bases and J 9 bases, with 19 bases left between them. The CDR3 is 13 residues long.

V usage is TRBV3-1 and J usage is TRBJ1-5, with TRBD1 matching over 7 bases. The germline gives CDR1 LGHDT, CDR2 YNNKEL (reference sequence). This CDR3 is built from 14 residues. The V gene end was trimmed by 1 base and the J gene end by 5 bases; junction bases not matched to a gene: 2. In DNA, the CDR3 is TGTGCCAGCAGCCAAGCAACAGGGGATCAGCCCCAGCATTTT. Translation gives CASSQATGDQPQHF.

This rearrangement joins TRBV21-1 to TRBJ2-5; TRBD1 is the table's D call and was not checked against the DNA. TRBV21-1 is a listed pseudogene. The CDR3 length is 17 residues. The CDR3 here is CASSRPLPGVVQETQYF. In DNA, the CDR3 is TGTGCCAGCAGCAGGCCCTTGCCCGGGGTAGTCCAAGAGACCCAGTACTTC.

The chain combines TRBV6-6 with TRBJ1-1, with 12 bases that match TRBD1. V lost 6 bases and J lost 3; bases outside the gene matches: 5. This CDR3 is built from 15 residues. CDR1 is MNHNY, CDR2 SVGAGI, per germline (reference sequence). CDR3 DNA sequence: TGTGCCAGCAGCGGGACAGGGGGCCAGGACACTGAAGCTTTCTTT. Translating it yields CASSGTGGQDTEAFF.

CDR3 in amino acids: CASTVLGNYGYTF. The CDR3 DNA follows: TGTGCCAGCACAGTGTTGGGGAACTATGGCTACACCTTC. J is TRBJ1-2 and V is TRBV28; D unclear. The V and J ends lost 7 bases and 2 bases respectively, with 11 bases between them. The length of the CDR3 is 13 residues. Germline V gives CDR1 MDHEN, CDR2 SYDVKM.

V gene TRBV28 combines with J gene TRBJ1-2; 7 bases line up with TRBD1. J was trimmed by 0 bases and V by 4 bases; bases with no gene match: 5. Germline V CDR1 and CDR2: MDHEN, SYDVKM. The CDR3 extends over 15 amino acids. The CDR3 DNA sequence: TGTGCCAGCAGTTCCAGGACAGGAGCTAACTATGGCTACACCTTC. It translates to CASSSRTGANYGYTF.

The rearrangement uses TRBV12-3 or TRBV12-4 and TRBJ2-2, with a possible D match to TRBD1 (6 bases). V lost 1 base and J lost 6, with 12 bases in between. The length of the CDR3 is 15 residues. The CDR3 bases are TGTGCCAGCAGTTTAGGGGACATAGGCCCCGGGGAGCTGTTTTTT. Protein product: CASSLGDIGPGELFF.

This chain joins TRBV9 and TRBJ2-3; D perhaps matches TRBD2 (5 bases). The V end lost 3 bases, the J end lost 0 bases, and 5 bases lay between the germline ends. The CDR3 runs 13 residues. CDR1 SGDLS and CDR2 YYNGEE come from the germline V gene. The CDR3 nucleotides read TGTGCCAGCAGCGGGGAGAGCACAGATACGCAGTATTTT. Its protein product is CASSGESTDTQYF.

This clonotype was seen a few times. The V gene is TRBV20-1, the J gene TRBJ2-7; no firm D call. The V end lost 0 bases, the J end lost 3 bases, and 15 bases lay between the germline ends. CDR3 length equals 15 residues. Germline V gene data show CDR1 as DFQATT and CDR2 as SNEGSKA (reference sequence). The CDR3: CSARESRDNGYEQYF. The CDR3 DNA reads TGCAGTGCTAGAGAGTCCCGTGATAATGGCTACGAGCAGTACTTC.

This clonotype has more than one count but fewer than ten. The rearrangement uses TRBV12-3 or TRBV12-4 and TRBJ1-4; D remains ambiguous. The CDR3 covers 15 residues. V lost 0 bases to trimming and J lost 10 bases, with 15 bases between them. DNA of the CDR3: TGTGCCAGCAGTTTAGCGCAAACTACCCCTGGAAAACTGTTTTTT. Amino acids: CASSLAQTTPGKLFF.

This chain links TRBV5-5 with TRBJ1-4; D remains unclear. V lost 4 bases to trimming and J lost 8 bases, with 21 bases between them. This CDR3 is 16 amino acids long. Germline V gives CDR1 SGHKS, CDR2 YYEKEE (reference sequence). Here the CDR3 DNA reads TGTGCCAGCAGCCTTTCCCGGGGTGGATTACGCGAAAAACTGTTTTTT. Translation: CASSLSRGGLREKLFF.

V and J are TRBV5-1 and TRBJ2-7; D perhaps matches TRBD1 (5 bases). V was shortened by 0 bases and J by 2 bases, with 18 bases between the two germline ends. This CDR3 region has 17 residues. Germline CDR1 reads SGHRS; CDR2 reads YFSETQ. CDR3 loop: CASSLEEDKELTYEQYF. Here the CDR3 DNA reads TGCGCCAGCAGCTTGGAAGAGGACAAAGAACTAACCTACGAGCAGTACTTC.

The chain links TRBV4-1 to TRBJ1-5; unclear D gene. CDR1 is MGHRA, CDR2 YSYEKL, per germline. The length of the CDR3 is 16 residues. Trimming pared 4 bases from V and 1 base from J, leaving 14 bases between. In DNA, the CDR3 is TGCGCCAGCAGCCCCTATTCCACCGGCAGCAATCAGCCCCAGCATTTT. Amino acid sequence: CASSPYSTGSNQPQHF.

V usage is TRBV10-3 and J usage is TRBJ2-1; 10 bases map to TRBD2. Germline V lookup: CDR1 ENHRY, CDR2 SYGVKD. The CDR3 covers 15 residues. The junction had 2 bases not matched to a gene; V was cut back by 5 bases and J by 1 base. CDR3 amino acids: CAISMTSGSYNEQFF. CDR3 in DNA: TGTGCCATCAGTATGACTAGCGGGTCCTACAATGAGCAGTTCTTC.

This clonotype was observed a few times. The chain carries TRBV20-1 and TRBJ2-7; D is unresolved. V was pared by 3 bases and J by 2 bases, with 17 bases between. Germline assignment: CDR1 DFQATT and CDR2 SNEGSKA (reference sequence). This CDR3 is built from 15 residues. The CDR3 loop reads CSASPKSRVPYEQYF. Here the CDR3 DNA reads TGCAGTGCTAGCCCCAAAAGTAGGGTACCCTACGAGCAGTACTTC.

The chain has TRBV29-1 and TRBJ2-5; 7 bases fit TRBD1. The CDR3 is made up of 15 amino acids. CDR1 is SQVTM, CDR2 ANQGSEA, per germline. Trimming cost V 8 bases and J 4 bases; bases outside gene matches: 16. For the CDR3, the DNA is TGCAGCTCTGACGACCGGGACAGTGTGGGAGAGACCCAGTACTTC. It encodes CSSDDRDSVGETQYF.

The J gene is TRBJ2-3, the V gene TRBV5-1, with D perhaps matching TRBD2 (5 bases). Germline values: CDR1 SGHRS, CDR2 YFSETQ. The CDR3 runs to 16 residues. Trimming took 0 bases from V and 2 from J, leaving 13 bases between them. The CDR3 region has the DNA TGCGCCAGCAGCTTGGAGGGCGACTACCCCACAGATACGCAGTATTTT. Translating it yields CASSLEGDYPTDTQYF. Using reference TRBV5-1 and TRBJ2-3 for the parts outside the CDR3, the full variable domain is KAGVTQTPRYLIKTRGQQVTLSCSPISGHRSVSWYQQTPGQGLQFLFEYFSETQRNKGNFPGRFSGRQFSNSRSEMNVSTLELGDSALYLCASSLEGDYPTDTQYFGPGTRLTVL.

The chain combines TRBV24-1 with TRBJ1-6; TRBD1 might be the D (5 bases). Trimming left V 4 bases short and J 7 bases short, with 19 bases between. This CDR3 has 17 residues. The germline gives CDR1 KGHDR, CDR2 SFDVKD. CDR3 nucleotides: TGTGCCACCAGTGACCCGCGCAGGACAATCAGGAATTCACCCCTCCACTTT. Its protein is CATSDPRRTIRNSPLHF.

This clonotype was counted between two and nine times. CDR3 region: CASSSTSMGQGEDGEKLFF. The DNA for the CDR3 is TGCGCCAGCAGCTCGACGTCGATGGGACAGGGGGAAGATGGGGAAAAACTGTTTTTT. The chain employs TRBV5-1 and TRBJ1-4; 11 nucleotides match TRBD1. Trimming cost V 3 bases and J 8 bases; bases outside gene matches: 18. The CDR3 has 19 residues. The V gene's germline CDR1 is SGHRS and CDR2 YFSETQ. Drawing the rest from reference TRBV5-1 and TRBJ1-4, the complete variable domain is KAGVTQTPRYLIKTRGQQVTLSCSPISGHRSVSWYQQTPGQGLQFLFEYFSETQRNKGNFPGRFSGRQFSNSRSEMNVSTLELGDSALYLCASSSTSMGQGEDGEKLFFGSGTQLSVL.

This clonotype has only a few counts. V usage is TRBV20-1 and J usage is TRBJ1-3, with D perhaps TRBD1 (6 bases). V was trimmed by 6 bases and J by 4 bases, leaving 16 bases between them. The germline V gene has CDR1 DFQATT and CDR2 SNEGSKA (reference sequence). The CDR3 length is 14 residues. Here the CDR3 reads CSAGGGGMGNTIYF. The CDR3 bases are TGCAGTGCAGGGGGGGGAGGAATGGGAAACACCATATATTTT.

The rearrangement uses TRBV7-8 and TRBJ1-4; no clear D gene. The CDR3 spans 13 residues. Trimming cost V 4 bases and J 7 bases, with 10 bases left between them. Germline V lookup: CDR1 SGHVS, CDR2 FQNEAQ. CDR3 amino acids: CASSSNIGEKLFF. For the CDR3, the DNA is TGTGCCAGCAGCTCAAATATAGGTGAAAAACTGTTTTTT.

This clonotype has just a few counts. V gene TRBV2 combines with J gene TRBJ2-3, with 14 bases lining up with TRBD2. Germline V gives CDR1 SNHLY, CDR2 FYNNEI. J was trimmed by 4 bases and V by 4 bases; bases with no gene match: 1. CDR3 length: 15 residues. This CDR3 is CASSGGLAGADTQYF. The CDR3 nucleotides are TGTGCCAGCAGTGGGGGACTAGCGGGAGCAGATACGCAGTATTTT. The full variable domain, its missing parts supplied by reference TRBV2 and TRBJ2-3, is EPEVTQTPSHQVTQMGQEVILRCVPISNHLYFYWYRQILGQKVEFLVSFYNNEISEKSEIFDDQFSVERPDGSNFTLKIRSTKLEDSAMYFCASSGGLAGADTQYFGPGTRLTVL.

Worth noting for this clonotype: One end of the junction fails to match germline, which may point to a read error. The chain is built from TRBV28 and TRBJ2-7; D is unclear. Germline CDR1 reads MDHEN; CDR2 reads SYDVKM. The CDR3 is 12 residues long. The CDR3 DNA reads TGTGCCAGCAGGATAGGGAACAATGAGCAGTCCTTC. It is translated as CASRIGNNEQSF.